The entry that follows covers one T cell receptor beta chain sequence. No DNA is shown, since the ends of the CDR3 on it are uncertain; the CDR3 is the one TCRdb lists. TCRdb processed the PCR reads anew with MiXCR; each CDR3 protein has one entry. There are under 20,000 distinct CDR3 sequences in the sample; roughly half occur only once, and 45% to 60% lies in the top ten. Including both end residues, the CDR3 is 15 amino acids long. The germline V gene encodes CDR1 MNHNS and CDR2 SASEGT. The data were obtained in a study of CD4 and CD8 cells across lung adenocarcinoma regions. Material: CD8+ T cells from the center of a lung tumor. The gene calls are TRBV6-1 and TRBJ2-3; the table names TRBD1, a call not compared with the DNA. The source is a female donor with lung adenocarcinoma. The CD4 and CD8 labels of this study may be unreliable. The CDR3 region is CAGGFGGGAGDTQYF.